Ten or more counts support the clone carrying this T cell receptor (beta chain). This CDR3 spans 11 amino acids. Per the germline V gene, CDR1 is GTSNPN and CDR2 is SVGIG (reference sequence). Trimming removed 4 bases at V and 5 bases at J, with 6 bases between. The entry originates in a study of T cells in Graves' hyperthyroidism and ophthalmopathy. Amplified TCR beta CDR3 regions derived from RNA transcripts. RT-PCR in the first round (using the HTBI primer set) targeted the TCR CDR3. Each CDR3 protein gets one entry after TCRdb re-called the multiplex PCR reads with MiXCR. The table shows 110,000 to 150,000 distinct CDR3 sequences, with approximately 20% occurring only once.

The rearrangement joins TRBV30 to TRBJ1-3, with D hard to call. Material for sequencing was blood. The sequence came from a woman between 50 and 59 years old with Graves' hyperthyroidism that later progressed to Graves' ophthalmopathy. Here the CDR3 reads CAWNLRNTIYF. The DNA for the CDR3 is TGTGCCTGGAACTTAAGAAACACCATATATTTT. Full variable domain (missing parts from reference TRBV30 and TRBJ1-3): SQTIHQWPATLVQPVGSPLSLECTVEGTSNPNLYWYRQAAGRGLQLLFYSVGIGQISSEVPQNLSASRPQDRQFILSSKKLLLSDSGFYLCAWNLRNTIYFGEGSWLTVV.